The 27 T cell receptor beta chains listed next were all sequenced from one sample in a study of T cell changes during pregnancy in multiple sclerosis. Only in-frame clones appear in the TCRdb table, and some are missing; sequencing was by immunoSEQ multiplex PCR. The data hold tens of thousands of clones, with approximately 95% observed a single time. The specimen was peripheral blood, collected in the second trimester of pregnancy. These receptors were collected from a female donor in good health, enrolled as a control in a pregnancy study.

The chain employs TRBV6-5 and TRBJ1-5, with D possibly being TRBD1 (6 bases). Germline V gene lookup returns CDR1 MNHEY and CDR2 SVGAGI. V shed 5 bases and J shed 3 bases, with 11 bases lying between them. The CDR3 spans 14 residues. CDR3 DNA: TGTGCCAGCAGTCCGCGACAGGCCAATCAGCCCCAGCATTTT. It yields the protein CASSPRQANQPQHF.

The V call is TRBV2, the J call TRBJ1-2; 8 positions agree with TRBD1. The CDR3 contains 12 residues. Trimming removed 8 bases from V and 5 bases from J; junction bases left unmatched: 4. The germline gives CDR1 SNHLY, CDR2 FYNNEI. CDR3 region: CASDGTGYGYTF. DNA for the CDR3: TGTGCCAGCGATGGGACAGGTTATGGCTACACCTTC.

This clone is a singleton in its sample. The chain links TRBV19 to TRBJ2-3; TRBD1 matches at 8 bases. The CDR3 has 14 amino acids. In germline, CDR1 is LNHDA, CDR2 SQIVND (reference sequence). With V trimmed by 5 bases and J by 2 bases, 3 bases remained unmatched. In DNA form, the CDR3 reads TGTGCCAGTAGTCGGACAGGGAACACAGATACGCAGTATTTT. It translates to CASSRTGNTDTQYF.

The genes are TRBV5-6 and TRBJ1-5, with D tentatively TRBD1 (5 bases). Germline-derived CDR1 and CDR2 are SGHDT and YYEEEE. This CDR3 has 17 amino acids. V was clipped by 1 base and J by 4 bases, with 18 bases between them. CDR3 in DNA: TGTGCCAGCAGCTTGTTCGGGACTGAGAGTTTGAATCAGCCCCAGCATTTT. This sequence encodes CASSLFGTESLNQPQHF.

The CDR3 sequence is CAISPGLAYEQYF. Written as DNA, the CDR3 is TGTGCCATCAGTCCGGGACTCGCCTACGAGCAGTACTTC. The rearrangement uses TRBV10-3 and TRBJ2-7; maybe TRBD2 (6 bases). Germline CDR1 is ENHRY and CDR2 is SYGVKD. Trimming cost V 5 bases and J 2 bases, with 10 bases left between them. This CDR3 is built from 13 residues.

This clone was found once. The same CDR3 can be traced to other DNA sequences in this sample. The V call is TRBV6-1, the J call TRBJ2-5; TRBD2 matches at 12 bases. The CDR3 is 14 residues long. V was pared by 4 bases and J by 5 bases, with 2 bases of the junction left unmatched. Germline V lookup: CDR1 MNHNS, CDR2 SASEGT. The CDR3 reads CASSGTSGRETQYF. The CDR3 bases are TGTGCCAGCAGTGGAACTAGCGGGAGGGAGACCCAGTACTTC.

The gene calls are TRBV28 and TRBJ1-2; 7 bases align to TRBD1. V shed 7 bases, J shed 8 bases, and the junction held 13 bases outside the gene matches. The CDR3 totals 14 residues. Looked up from germline, CDR1 is MDHEN and CDR2 is SYDVKM. CDR3: CASKQGGGNQGYTF. The CDR3 nucleotides read TGTGCCAGCAAGCAAGGAGGGGGCAACCAGGGCTACACCTTC.

The V and J genes are TRBV19 and TRBJ1-1, with 7 positions matching TRBD1. The V gene end was trimmed by 5 bases and the J gene end by 1 base; junction bases not matched to a gene: 7. The CDR3 is 15 amino acids. CDR1 is LNHDA, CDR2 SQIVND, per germline (reference sequence). CDR3 sequence (DNA): TGTGCCAGTAGTCTACGACAGGGCCCGAACACTGAAGCTTTCTTT. Amino acid sequence: CASSLRQGPNTEAFF.

The chain is built from TRBV7-2 and TRBJ2-2; D might be TRBD1 (6 bases). V lost 2 bases to trimming and J lost 0 bases, with 16 bases between them. Germline CDR1 and CDR2: SGHTA and FQGNSA. The CDR3 contains 18 residues. CDR3 residues: CASSLLRTALANTGELFF. In DNA form, the CDR3 reads TGTGCCAGCAGCTTATTAAGGACAGCACTCGCGAACACCGGGGAGCTGTTTTTT.

V is TRBV28 and J is TRBJ1-5; D is unclear. Trimming cost V 3 bases and J 5 bases, with 5 bases left between them. CDR1 MDHEN and CDR2 SYDVKM come from the germline V gene. This CDR3 is 12 amino acids long. This CDR3 is CASSFFDQPQHF. The DNA for the CDR3 is TGTGCCAGCAGTTTCTTCGATCAGCCCCAGCATTTT.

The J gene is TRBJ2-1, the V gene TRBV4-2, with TRBD2 matching 10 bases. Germline V gives CDR1 LGHNA, CDR2 YNFKEQ. The CDR3 contains 15 residues. The J segment lost 6 bases and the V segment lost 5 bases, leaving 7 bases of the junction unmatched. For the CDR3, the DNA is TGTGCCAGCAGCACAACTAGCGGGGTTTTCAATGAGCAGTTCTTC. This translates into CASSTTSGVFNEQFF.

This clone was seen a single time. The chain combines TRBV19 with TRBJ2-7, with D possibly being TRBD2 (6 bases). The CDR3 covers 15 residues. Trimming took off 6 bases at V and 6 bases at J, with 21 bases between the two ends. CDR1 is LNHDA, CDR2 SQIVND, per germline (reference sequence). CDR3 coding DNA: TGTGCCAGTAGCCCTAAGGGGACTCCCGAGGGCGAGCAGTACTTC. This translates into CASSPKGTPEGEQYF.

The CDR3 coding sequence is TGTGCCAGCAGTTACTCCCGAAGGGGGACCTACGAGCAGTACTTC. Encoded protein: CASSYSRRGTYEQYF. The V gene is TRBV6-5, the J gene TRBJ2-7, with D perhaps TRBD1 (6 bases). Trimming pared 0 bases from V and 2 bases from J, leaving 11 bases between. The CDR3 contains 15 residues. Germline V gene data show CDR1 as MNHEY and CDR2 as SVGAGI.

The V gene is TRBV19, the J gene TRBJ1-5; no firm D call. The V gene lost 1 base and the J gene lost 2 bases, with 9 bases spanning the gap. Germline CDR1 LNHDA, CDR2 SQIVND (reference sequence). The CDR3 covers 15 residues. The CDR3 region has the DNA TGTGCCAGTAGTATAGTCCACAGTGGCAATCAGCCCCAGCATTTT. It codes for CASSIVHSGNQPQHF.

The chain uses TRBV18 and TRBJ1-2, with D possibly being TRBD1 (6 bases). In germline, CDR1 is KGHSH, CDR2 LQKENI. The length of the CDR3 is 14 residues. With 2 bases removed from V and 6 bases from J, the gap between germline ends came to 13 bases. The CDR3 DNA is TGTGCCAGCTCACCAGCAGGGGACCGGGATGGCTACACCTTC. Amino acid sequence: CASSPAGDRDGYTF.

A single count supports this clone. The chain links TRBV19 to TRBJ1-4; TRBD1 is a possible D gene (5 bases). Germline V gene data show CDR1 as LNHDA and CDR2 as SQIVND (reference sequence). With 3 bases removed from V and 5 bases from J, the gap between germline ends came to 10 bases. CDR3 length: 14 residues. The CDR3 reads CASSMTDTNEKLFF. For the CDR3, the DNA is TGTGCCAGTAGTATGACGGACACCAATGAAAAACTGTTTTTT.

As for this clone: Other DNA sequences in the same sample also yield this CDR3. The V gene is TRBV5-1, the J gene TRBJ1-1, with D possibly matching TRBD1 (6 bases). The ends were cut back, 2 bases at V and 1 base at J, with 9 bases in the middle. The CDR3 totals 14 residues. The germline V gene has CDR1 SGHRS and CDR2 YFSETQ. CDR3 in DNA: TGCGCCAGCAGCTTAAACAGGGAGAACACTGAAGCTTTCTTT. As protein: CASSLNRENTEAFF.

The rearrangement uses TRBV7-9 and TRBJ2-3; TRBD1 matches at 11 bases. Germline lookup yields CDR1 SEHNR and CDR2 FQNEAQ (reference sequence). This CDR3 comprises 16 residues. J was trimmed by 4 bases and V by 4 bases; bases with no gene match: 7. For the CDR3, the DNA is TGTGCCAGCAGCTCCCGGGACAGGGGGGGGTCAGATACGCAGTATTTT. This encodes CASSSRDRGGSDTQYF.

The chain combines TRBV30 with TRBJ1-1; D remains unclear. V was shortened by 5 bases and J by 6 bases, with 10 bases between the two germline ends. The CDR3 has 11 residues. The germline V gene has CDR1 GTSNPN and CDR2 SVGIG (reference sequence). CDR3 in DNA: TGTGCCTGGGGCAGTGGTGCTGAAGCTTTCTTT. It codes for CAWGSGAEAFF.

This clone was seen a few times. The chain is built from TRBV25-1 and TRBJ1-5; D is perhaps TRBD1 (5 bases). The CDR3 sequence is 15 residues long. Looked up from germline, CDR1 is MGHDK and CDR2 is SYGVNS. Trimming took 4 bases from V and 6 from J, leaving 16 bases between them. This CDR3 is CASSVGGRGSQPQHF. CDR3 in DNA: TGTGCCAGCAGTGTGGGGGGTAGGGGAAGTCAGCCCCAGCATTTT.

Only a few counts were recorded for this clone. The rearrangement joins TRBV14 to TRBJ1-2; TRBD1 might be the D (6 bases). Germline loops: CDR1 SGHDN, CDR2 FVKESK. The V and J ends lost 2 bases and 4 bases respectively, with 11 bases between them. There are 14 residues in the CDR3. DNA of the CDR3: TGTGCCAGCAGCCAATCAGGGACACCCTATGGCTACACCTTC. Encoded protein: CASSQSGTPYGYTF.

This chain links TRBV11-2 with TRBJ2-2; 7 bases are shared with TRBD1. This CDR3 spans 15 amino acids. The trim removed 8 bases at V and 2 bases at J, leaving 8 bases unmatched. CDR1 SGHAT and CDR2 FQNNGV come from the germline V gene. The CDR3 spells CASAQDRVNTGELFF. Written as DNA, the CDR3 is TGTGCCAGCGCCCAAGACAGGGTCAACACCGGGGAGCTGTTTTTT.

The chain links TRBV6-6 to TRBJ2-3, with 7 bases identical to TRBD1. V was clipped by 4 bases and J by 4 bases; unmatched bases: 8. CDR1 MNHNY and CDR2 SVGAGI come from the germline V gene (reference sequence). The CDR3 consists of 15 residues. The CDR3 loop is CASSSYRGIPDTQYF. In nucleotides, the CDR3 is TGTGCCAGCAGTTCCTACAGGGGAATTCCAGATACGCAGTATTTT.

The rearrangement uses TRBV6-4 and TRBJ1-5; unclear D gene. CDR1 and CDR2 from the germline V gene are MRHNA and SNTAGT. The V gene lost 7 bases and the J gene lost 2 bases, with 21 bases spanning the gap. The CDR3 has 17 residues. CDR3 region: CASTPRRRERGNQPQHF. The CDR3 bases are TGTGCCAGCACCCCTCGTAGGAGGGAAAGGGGCAATCAGCCCCAGCATTTT.

The rearrangement joins TRBV11-2 to TRBJ2-2; 7 bases agree with TRBD1. The CDR3 consists of 17 residues. The ends lost 6 bases at V and 3 bases at J; junction bases unmatched: 13. The germline gives CDR1 SGHAT, CDR2 FQNNGV. The CDR3, as DNA: TGTGCCAGCAGTCAGCATCCGGGACAGCCGCACACCGGGGAGCTGTTTTTT. Translation gives CASSQHPGQPHTGELFF.

CDR3 bases: TGTGCCAGCAGTCGGGACAGAAACAATTCACCCCTCCACTTT. Protein product: CASSRDRNNSPLHF. V gene TRBV7-9 combines with J gene TRBJ1-6; TRBD1 matches 7 bases. CDR1 and CDR2 (germline): SEHNR, FQNEAQ (reference sequence). Germline trimming cut 6 bases from V and 7 bases from J; bases unmatched to any gene: 6. This CDR3 region has 14 residues.

J is TRBJ2-1 and V is TRBV5-1, with TRBD2 matching over 7 bases. Germline V lookup: CDR1 SGHRS, CDR2 YFSETQ. The CDR3 contains 15 residues. V was pared by 0 bases and J by 8 bases, with 8 bases of the junction left unmatched. The CDR3 is CASSLATSVVDEQFF. CDR3 nucleotides: TGCGCCAGCAGCTTGGCAACTAGCGTGGTGGATGAGCAGTTCTTC.